These 24 T cell receptor beta chains originate from one sample sequenced in a study of blood T cell repertoires in COVID-19. TCRdb's table, derived via immunoSEQ multiplex PCR, lists solely in-frame clones and lacks some. The sample carries under 200,000 clones, roughly 80% recorded once. The specimen was peripheral blood. All receptors derive from a man aged 60 to 69 with acute or convalescent COVID-19.

The chain has TRBV18 and TRBJ1-5, with D possibly matching TRBD1 (6 bases). This CDR3 has 16 residues. Trimming left V 3 bases short and J 1 base short, with 13 bases between. Per germline, CDR1 KGHSH and CDR2 LQKENI. CDR3 residues: CASSPNNRASNQPQHF. DNA for the CDR3: TGTGCCAGCTCACCCAATAACAGGGCCAGCAATCAGCCCCAGCATTTT.

The chain uses TRBV4-1 and TRBJ1-2; 12 bases are a match to TRBD1. The germline gives CDR1 MGHRA, CDR2 YSYEKL. The CDR3 sequence is 17 residues long. V was clipped by 3 bases and J by 8 bases; unmatched bases: 13. The CDR3 DNA reads TGCGCCAGCAGCCAGGCCAACCTCGGGACAGGGGGCGTGGGCTACACCTTC. This encodes CASSQANLGTGGVGYTF.

This rearrangement joins TRBV2 to TRBJ1-2; TRBD1 is a possible D gene (5 bases). The CDR3 covers 12 residues. Germline V gene sequence: CDR1 SNHLY, CDR2 FYNNEI. The V end lost 4 bases, the J end lost 4 bases, and 7 bases lay between the germline ends. The CDR3 region is CASSADSYGYTF. CDR3 coding DNA: TGTGCCAGCAGTGCAGACAGCTATGGCTACACCTTC.

J is TRBJ1-4 and V is TRBV30; the D is unclear. Germline assignment: CDR1 GTSNPN and CDR2 SVGIG (reference sequence). V lost 0 bases to trimming and J lost 8 bases, with 7 bases between them. This CDR3 contains 12 residues. CDR3 DNA sequence: TGTGCCTGGAGTGTGGGAGGCGAAAAACTGTTTTTT. The encoded protein is CAWSVGGEKLFF.

This clone was seen a few times. The genes are TRBV6-5 and TRBJ1-5; 8 nucleotides line up with TRBD1. This CDR3 has 15 residues. Germline V gene sequence: CDR1 MNHEY, CDR2 SVGAGI. J was trimmed by 4 bases and V by 0 bases; bases with no gene match: 2. The CDR3 here is CASSYSWTGNQPQHF. In DNA, the CDR3 is TGTGCCAGCAGTTACTCTTGGACAGGGAATCAGCCCCAGCATTTT.

The chain is built from TRBV7-9 and TRBJ2-5; D may be TRBD2 (5 bases). Germline-derived CDR1 and CDR2 are SEHNR and FQNEAQ (reference sequence). CDR3 length equals 14 residues. The V and J ends lost 3 bases and 4 bases respectively, with 12 bases between them. CDR3 coding DNA: TGTGCCAGCAGCTTGGAGGAGGCCGTAGAGACCCAGTACTTC. Its translation: CASSLEEAVETQYF.

This chain uses TRBV3-1 (or the pseudogene TRBV3-2) with TRBJ2-7; 7 nucleotides align to TRBD1. In germline, CDR1 is LGHDT, CDR2 YNNKEL (reference sequence). CDR3 size: 15 residues. V was pared by 2 bases and J by 0 bases, with 4 bases of the junction left unmatched. Here the CDR3 reads CASSQSSGGSYEQYF. The CDR3 DNA is TGTGCCAGCAGCCAATCTTCAGGGGGCTCCTACGAGCAGTACTTC.

This clone was detected only once. V usage is TRBV6-5 and J usage is TRBJ2-7; tentative D call: TRBD2 (7 bases). The V and J ends lost 7 bases and 6 bases respectively, with 19 bases between them. Germline V gives CDR1 MNHEY, CDR2 SVGAGI. The CDR3 extends over 14 amino acids. As DNA, the CDR3 is TGTGCCAGCACCACCGGAGGGGGGGGCGGCGAGCAGTACTTC. Encoded protein: CASTTGGGGGEQYF.

The chain joins TRBV5-8 to TRBJ2-7, with TRBD1 matching 7 bases. This CDR3 has 14 amino acids. The V gene end was trimmed by 5 bases and the J gene end by 2 bases; junction bases not matched to a gene: 7. Per the germline V gene, CDR1 is SGHTS and CDR2 is YDEGEE. This chain's CDR3 is CASRNYRGTYEQYF. For the CDR3, the DNA is TGTGCCAGCAGGAACTACAGGGGAACCTACGAGCAGTACTTC.

This chain links TRBV6-5 with TRBJ2-7; tentatively, D is TRBD2 (7 bases). The CDR3 is 14 residues long. V shed 4 bases and J shed 3 bases, with 13 bases lying between them. The V gene's germline CDR1 is MNHEY and CDR2 SVGAGI. CDR3 sequence (DNA): TGTGCCAGCAGTTCAACGGGGGGCTACTACGAGCAGTACTTC. This encodes CASSSTGGYYEQYF.

The sample holds a few counts of this clone. The chain couples TRBV6-1 to TRBJ2-5; a weak D match, TRBD1 (6 bases). Germline V CDR1 and CDR2: MNHNS, SASEGT. Trimming shortened V by 2 bases and J by 5 bases, and 21 bases separated the two germline ends. This CDR3 has 17 residues. In DNA form, the CDR3 reads TGTGCCAGCAGTGAAATGATAGGGGGAAGCCTTGGGGAGACCCAGTACTTC. This encodes CASSEMIGGSLGETQYF.

This rearrangement joins TRBV11-1 to TRBJ2-7, with 7 bases identical to TRBD1. Germline loops: CDR1 SGHAT, CDR2 FQDESV (reference sequence). J gave up 6 bases and V 5 bases, and 10 bases lay outside the gene matches. The CDR3 loop spans 14 amino acids. CDR3 in DNA: TGTGCCAGCAGCCCACCGGGACAGCTTCTCGAGCAGTACTTC. Its protein is CASSPPGQLLEQYF.

The V call is TRBV19, the J call TRBJ2-2; 7 bases agree with TRBD1. Germline loops: CDR1 LNHDA, CDR2 SQIVND (reference sequence). V lost 6 bases, J lost 6 bases, and 7 bases stayed unmatched. CDR3 length: 14 residues. The CDR3: CASSPQGWAGELFF. CDR3 DNA: TGTGCCAGTAGCCCACAGGGGTGGGCCGGGGAGCTGTTTTTT.

V and J are TRBV9 and TRBJ1-1; TRBD1 is a possible D gene (6 bases). The CDR3 is 12 amino acids. Germline V gene sequence: CDR1 SGDLS, CDR2 YYNGEE. Trimming pared 4 bases from V and 10 bases from J, leaving 14 bases between. The CDR3 protein is CASSTQQGSAFF. In DNA, the CDR3 is TGTGCCAGCAGCACACAACAGGGTTCAGCTTTCTTT. Using reference TRBV9 and TRBJ1-1 for the parts outside the CDR3, the full variable domain is DSGVTQTPKHLITATGQRVTLRCSPRSGDLSVYWYQQSLDQGLQFLIQYYNGEERAKGNILERFSAQQFPDLHSELNLSSLELGDSALYFCASSTQQGSAFFGQGTRLTVV.

About this clone itself: The DNA is left out, because the CDR3 cannot be placed on it with certainty; the CDR3 is given as TCRdb lists it. The chain combines TRBV30 with TRBJ2-7; the DNA was not compared with TRBD2, the D call given in the table. From germline, CDR1 is GTSNPN and CDR2 SVGIG (reference sequence). With termini counted, the CDR3 has 12 amino acids. CDR3 region: CAWGGGTPGRYF.

Note on this clone: Additional DNA sequences in this sample encode the identical CDR3. The genes are TRBV18 and TRBJ1-1; D unclear. The CDR3 spans 16 residues. V was trimmed by 6 bases and J by 4 bases, leaving 21 bases between them. CDR1 is KGHSH, CDR2 LQKENI, per germline. The CDR3 nucleotides are TGTGCCAGCTCCCCCCGTCAACCCGGTCGTGGCACTGAAGCTTTCTTT. As protein: CASSPRQPGRGTEAFF. The complete variable domain, with remaining parts taken from reference TRBV18 and TRBJ1-1, reads NAGVMQNPRHLVRRRGQEARLRCSPMKGHSHVYWYRQLPEEGLKFMVYLQKENIIDESGMPKERFSAEFPKEGPSILRIQQVVRGDSAAYFCASSPRQPGRGTEAFFGQGTRLTVV.

The V and J genes are TRBV5-8 and TRBJ2-3, with no clear D. The CDR3 spans 17 residues. Trimming cost V 4 bases and J 1 base, with 19 bases left between them. Germline lookup yields CDR1 SGHTS and CDR2 YDEGEE. CDR3 bases: TGTGCCAGCAGCGCGATCGTCATCCTTTCTGGCACAGATACGCAGTATTTT. Amino acid sequence: CASSAIVILSGTDTQYF.

This chain uses TRBV19 with TRBJ1-2; no clear D. This CDR3 contains 15 residues. Germline-derived CDR1 and CDR2 are LNHDA and SQIVND (reference sequence). Trimming took 1 base from V and 1 from J, leaving 10 bases between them. CDR3 bases: TGTGCCAGTAGTATAGGCGTCAGCGATAACTATGGCTACACCTTC. It encodes CASSIGVSDNYGYTF.

This clone was seen a handful of times. This chain links TRBV4-2 with TRBJ2-3; TRBD1 matches at 8 bases. The CDR3 is made up of 16 amino acids. J gave up 6 bases and V 4 bases, and 12 bases lay outside the gene matches. The germline gives CDR1 LGHNA, CDR2 YNFKEQ. The CDR3 reads CASSLTTGVITDTQYF. The CDR3 region has the DNA TGTGCCAGCAGCCTAACGACAGGGGTCATTACCGATACGCAGTATTTT.

This chain connects TRBV19 to TRBJ2-5; weak D call: TRBD2 (5 bases). The ends were cut back, 3 bases at V and 4 bases at J, with 12 bases in the middle. Germline assignment: CDR1 LNHDA and CDR2 SQIVND (reference sequence). This CDR3 spans 14 amino acids. In DNA form, the CDR3 reads TGTGCCAGTAGTATGCAGGAGGTAGTAGAGACCCAGTACTTC. Amino acids: CASSMQEVVETQYF.

The chain has TRBV15 and TRBJ1-5; 9 bases match TRBD1. The V gene's germline CDR1 is LNHNV and CDR2 YYDKDF (reference sequence). The V gene end was trimmed by 0 bases and the J gene end by 6 bases; junction bases not matched to a gene: 3. This CDR3 region has 15 residues. CDR3 protein: CATSRDGTGIQPQHF. Here the CDR3 DNA reads TGTGCCACCAGCAGAGATGGGACAGGGATTCAGCCCCAGCATTTT.

V usage is TRBV11-2 and J usage is TRBJ1-1; maybe TRBD1 (5 bases). This CDR3 has 14 residues. Germline CDR1 SGHAT, CDR2 FQNNGV. V lost 1 base and J lost 4, with 10 bases in between. CDR3 sequence: CASSLVRDVTEAFF. The CDR3 DNA is TGTGCCAGCAGCTTAGTCAGGGATGTCACTGAAGCTTTCTTT.

The V gene is TRBV25-1, the J gene TRBJ2-2; D gene uncertain. The CDR3 is 14 residues long. The germline V and J ends were trimmed by 1 base and 1 base, with 4 bases remaining between them. CDR1 and CDR2 (germline): MGHDK, SYGVNS. CDR3 residues: CASSESMNTGELFF. The CDR3 nucleotides read TGTGCCAGCAGTGAATCCATGAACACCGGGGAGCTGTTTTTT.

The chain is built from TRBV7-9 and TRBJ1-2; 7 positions agree with TRBD1. Losses at the gene ends were 1 base for V and 4 bases for J; bases not matched to a gene: 6. There are 15 residues in the CDR3. In germline, CDR1 is SEHNR, CDR2 FQNEAQ (reference sequence). The DNA for the CDR3 is TGTGCCAGCAGCTTAGAGGGGGGACAGATCTATGGCTACACCTTC. Translated, it gives CASSLEGGQIYGYTF.